Sequencing of this TCR beta chain was carried out in a study of radiation and T cells in renal cell carcinoma. The assay was immunoSEQ multiplex PCR, and TCRdb's table has in-frame clones only and misses some. The data contain some 150,000 clones, about 88% of them seen just once; the ten biggest clones take up approximately 12%. Described time point: baseline pretreatment blood. Treatment defined: 15 Gy SBRT to primary tumor, nephrectomy 4 weeks later. This CDR3 is built from 13 residues. Germline CDR1 SGHDT, CDR2 YYEEEE. V was pared by 4 bases and J by 3 bases, with 10 bases between. The sequencing here drew on blood, taken from a patient whose treatment included radiotherapy and nephrectomy. V is TRBV5-6 and J is TRBJ1-1, with unresolved D. The receptor was isolated from a woman aged 50 to 60 with renal cell carcinoma. CDR3 sequence (DNA): TGTGCCAGCAGCCCTGGTTGGGACACTGAAGCTTTCTTT. It codes for CASSPGWDTEAFF.